This T cell receptor (beta chain) derives from a study of post-analysis software for immune sequencing data. Germline lookup yields CDR1 LGHDT and CDR2 YNNKEL (reference sequence). The CDR3 is 18 residues long. With 0 bases removed from V and 0 bases from J, the gap between germline ends came to 16 bases. Points from the study as a whole: Versus controls, multiple sclerosis patients showed significantly lower diversity (normalized Chao1). Patients used roughly five TRBV segments, including TRBV5-6, TRBV5-1 and TRBV20-1, more often than controls.

The library was made from cDNA and included unique molecular identifiers. Between roughly 1 and 10 million T cells gave rise to some 490,000 cDNA molecules. TCRdb recomputed calls from the PCR reads with MiXCR, one row per CDR3 protein. The sample lists more than 450,000 distinct CDR3 sequences, 34% occurring once. In its sample, this clonotype was seen a few times. Its antigen is unidentified. This clonotype was obtained from a girl aged 2 to 17 with multiple sclerosis. The sample taken for sequencing was blood. V gene TRBV3-1 combines with J gene TRBJ2-3, with D tentatively TRBD2 (6 bases). The CDR3 DNA reads as TGTGCCAGCAGCCAAGATGTCGCCGGGACTTCTAGCACAGATACGCAGTATTTT. Its protein product is CASSQDVAGTSSTDTQYF.